This T cell receptor beta chain is from a study of cytomegalovirus exposure and HLA in healthy donors. The PCR ran on 60 Vbeta and 13 Jbeta primers. Clones were sequenced by immunoSEQ multiplex PCR, and TCRdb holds only the in-frame ones, with some missing. The sample lists approximately 100,000 clones; about 76% were seen once. This CDR3 region has 13 residues. Trimming pared 10 bases from V and 2 bases from J, leaving 14 bases between. Germline CDR1 reads MNHEY; CDR2 reads SMNVEV (reference sequence). This TCR derives from a woman aged 25 to 45 in good health and CMV-seronegative. The V gene is TRBV27, the J gene TRBJ1-2; D is uncertain. Specimen: PBMCs. Written as DNA, the CDR3 is TGTGCCACCGCCTCGACGGGGAACTATGGCTACACCTTC. Amino acids: CATASTGNYGYTF.